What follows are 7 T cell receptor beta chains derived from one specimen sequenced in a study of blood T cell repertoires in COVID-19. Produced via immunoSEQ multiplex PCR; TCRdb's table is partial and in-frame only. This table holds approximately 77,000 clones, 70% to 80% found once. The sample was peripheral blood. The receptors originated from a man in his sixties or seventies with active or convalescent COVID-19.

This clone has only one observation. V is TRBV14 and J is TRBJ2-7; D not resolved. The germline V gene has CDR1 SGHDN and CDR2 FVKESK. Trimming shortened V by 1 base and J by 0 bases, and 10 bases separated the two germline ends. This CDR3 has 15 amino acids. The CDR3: CASSQGRAGSYEQYF. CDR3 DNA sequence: TGTGCCAGCAGCCAAGGTCGTGCAGGCTCCTACGAGCAGTACTTC. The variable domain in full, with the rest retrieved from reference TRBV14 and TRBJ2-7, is EAGVTQFPSHSVIEKGQTVTLRCDPISGHDNLYWYRRVMGKEIKFLLHFVKESKQDESGMPNNRFLAERTGGTYSTLKVQPAELEDSGVYFCASSQGRAGSYEQYFGPGTRLTVT.

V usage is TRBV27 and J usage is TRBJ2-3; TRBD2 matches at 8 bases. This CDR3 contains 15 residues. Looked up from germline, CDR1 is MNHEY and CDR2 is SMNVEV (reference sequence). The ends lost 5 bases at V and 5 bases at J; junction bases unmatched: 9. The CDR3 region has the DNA TGTGCCAGCAGTCTAAGGACTAGCCGGCAAGATACGCAGTATTTT. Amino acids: CASSLRTSRQDTQYF.

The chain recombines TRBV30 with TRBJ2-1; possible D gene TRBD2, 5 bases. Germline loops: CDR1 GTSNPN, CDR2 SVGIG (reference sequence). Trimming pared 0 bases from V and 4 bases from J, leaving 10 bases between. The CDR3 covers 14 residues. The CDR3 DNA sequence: TGTGCCTGGAGTGTGCCGGACTGGTACAATGAGCAGTTCTTC. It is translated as CAWSVPDWYNEQFF.

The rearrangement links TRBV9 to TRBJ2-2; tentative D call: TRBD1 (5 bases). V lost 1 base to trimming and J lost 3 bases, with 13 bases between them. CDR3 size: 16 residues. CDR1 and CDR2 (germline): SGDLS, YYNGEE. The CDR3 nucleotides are TGTGCCAGCAGCGTACGGTTAGGGGCGGACACCGGGGAGCTGTTTTTT. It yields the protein CASSVRLGADTGELFF.

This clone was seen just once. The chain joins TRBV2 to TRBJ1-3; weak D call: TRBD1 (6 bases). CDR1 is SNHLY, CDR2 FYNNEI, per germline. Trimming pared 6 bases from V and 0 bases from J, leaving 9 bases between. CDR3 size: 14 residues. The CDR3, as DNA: TGTGCCAGCAGGCAGGGGAGCTCTGGAAACACCATATATTTT. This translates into CASRQGSSGNTIYF. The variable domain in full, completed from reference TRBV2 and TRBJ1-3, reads EPEVTQTPSHQVTQMGQEVILRCVPISNHLYFYWYRQILGQKVEFLVSFYNNEISEKSEIFDDQFSVERPDGSNFTLKIRSTKLEDSAMYFCASRQGSSGNTIYFGEGSWLTVV.

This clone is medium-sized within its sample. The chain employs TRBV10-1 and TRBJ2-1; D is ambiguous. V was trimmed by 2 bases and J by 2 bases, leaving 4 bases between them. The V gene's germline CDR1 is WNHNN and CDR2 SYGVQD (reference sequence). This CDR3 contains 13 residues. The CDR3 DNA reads TGCGCCAGCAGTGAGCGGGCCTACAATGAGCAGTTCTTC. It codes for CASSERAYNEQFF.

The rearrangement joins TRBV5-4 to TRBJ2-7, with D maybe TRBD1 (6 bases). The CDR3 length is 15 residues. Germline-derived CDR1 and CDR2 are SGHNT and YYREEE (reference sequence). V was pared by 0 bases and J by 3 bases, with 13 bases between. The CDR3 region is CASSLAGQGLYEQYF. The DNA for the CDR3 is TGTGCCAGCAGCTTGGCCGGTCAGGGGCTCTACGAGCAGTACTTC.